This T cell receptor (beta chain) was observed in a study of CD8 T cells in ankylosing spondylitis. TCRdb reprocessed the 5' RACE reads with MiXCR, giving one entry per CDR3 protein. The table includes about 240,000 distinct CDR3 sequences, approximately 9% detected once. In this sample, this clonotype turned up many times. The antigen remains undetermined. Germline V gene data show CDR1 as DFQATT and CDR2 as SNEGSKA (reference sequence). The CDR3 length is 14 residues. V lost 4 bases to trimming and J lost 5 bases, with 15 bases between them. Study-wide findings and caveats: It appeared that ankylosing spondylitis blood was characterized by a TCR beta motif of 8 or 9 highly homologous variants. Disease-linked clones were CD8+ and relatively rare in peripheral blood. In ankylosing spondylitis patients, matched synovial fluid reportedly showed significant enrichment of disease-linked clones.

The sequencing sample was made of blood, either unsorted or a sorted T cell fraction (not recorded which). The rearrangement uses TRBV20-1 and TRBJ1-5; no clear D. This sequence originates from a male donor with ankylosing spondylitis or in good health (not recorded which). As DNA, the CDR3 is TGCAGTGCTATTAGTGTTGGGTTCGATCAGCCCCAGCATTTT. It yields the protein CSAISVGFDQPQHF.